The 18 T cell receptor beta chains below all came from one sample that was sequenced in a study of cytomegalovirus exposure and HLA in healthy donors. Primers included in the PCR were 60 Vbeta and 13 Jbeta primers. Assay used: immunoSEQ multiplex PCR; TCRdb lists only in-frame clones, some missing. The data contain some 98,000 clones, under 85% of them seen just once; the ten biggest clones take up 3% to 4.5%. The specimen sequenced was PBMCs. These receptors all come from a female donor in good health and CMV-seropositive.

This chain links TRBV6-5 with TRBJ1-3, with 7 bases aligning to TRBD1. CDR1 and CDR2 (germline): MNHEY, SVGAGI. This CDR3 is built from 15 residues. The trim removed 2 bases at V and 4 bases at J, leaving 5 bases unmatched. The CDR3 reads CASSYKGAEGNTIYF. The CDR3 DNA sequence: TGTGCCAGCAGTTACAAGGGGGCGGAAGGAAACACCATATATTTT.

The chain has TRBV6-5 and TRBJ1-6; D is unclear. V lost 5 bases and J lost 2, with 10 bases in between. The germline V gene has CDR1 MNHEY and CDR2 SVGAGI. The CDR3 runs to 15 residues. As DNA, the CDR3 is TGTGCCAGCAGTCTCCAGACACCCTATAATTCACCCCTCCACTTT. As protein: CASSLQTPYNSPLHF.

This chain uses TRBV18 with TRBJ2-7, with D uncertain. This CDR3 has 14 residues. V lost 3 bases, J lost 2 bases, and 11 bases lay in between. Per the germline V gene, CDR1 is KGHSH and CDR2 is LQKENI. For the CDR3, the DNA is TGTGCCAGCTCACCTACGAACATGACCTACGAGCAGTACTTC. It encodes CASSPTNMTYEQYF.

The rearrangement uses TRBV5-5 and TRBJ1-5; a weak D match, TRBD1 (6 bases). V was clipped by 6 bases and J by 3 bases, with 16 bases between them. There are 15 residues in the CDR3. Germline V lookup: CDR1 SGHKS, CDR2 YYEKEE (reference sequence). The CDR3 nucleotides read TGTGCCAGCATGGTGGGGGCCCACAACAATCAGCCCCAGCATTTT. Its protein is CASMVGAHNNQPQHF.

The CDR3 here is CASSLGREKLFF. CDR3 nucleotides: TGTGCCAGCAGTTTGGGGCGTGAAAAACTGTTTTTT. V is TRBV28 and J is TRBJ1-4; weak D call: TRBD1 (5 bases). Germline V gene sequence: CDR1 MDHEN, CDR2 SYDVKM. The length of the CDR3 is 12 residues. Trimming pared 3 bases from V and 7 bases from J, leaving 6 bases between.

On this clone itself: Relative to the germline gene, one junction end is altered; a read error may explain this. The CDR3, as DNA: TGTTCCAGCAGCTTAGCCGGGACAATCTACGAGCAGTACTTC. It specifies CSSSLAGTIYEQYF. The chain couples TRBV7-9 to TRBJ2-7; the D gene is possibly TRBD1 (6 bases). The CDR3 has 14 amino acids. Germline V gene lookup returns CDR1 SEHNR and CDR2 FQNEAQ (reference sequence).

The chain couples TRBV18 to TRBJ1-2, with 7 bases matching TRBD1. V lost 4 bases to trimming and J lost 1 base; unmatched junction nucleotides: 9. In germline, CDR1 is KGHSH, CDR2 LQKENI. The CDR3 sequence is 16 residues long. The CDR3 bases are TGTGCCAGCTCACGCGGGGAGACAGGGAATAACTATGGCTACACCTTC. Protein product: CASSRGETGNNYGYTF.

V gene TRBV2 combines with J gene TRBJ1-1; a possible D gene is TRBD1 (5 bases). V lost 3 bases and J lost 5, with 10 bases in between. The CDR3 covers 13 residues. Per the germline V gene, CDR1 is SNHLY and CDR2 is FYNNEI. The CDR3 spells CASSDGAFTEAFF. CDR3 nucleotide sequence: TGTGCCAGCAGTGATGGGGCTTTTACTGAAGCTTTCTTT.

The chain recombines TRBV9 with TRBJ1-3; a possible D gene is TRBD1 (5 bases). V lost 0 bases and J lost 1, with 8 bases in between. The CDR3 sequence is 15 residues long. The germline V gene has CDR1 SGDLS and CDR2 YYNGEE. DNA of the CDR3: TGTGCCAGCAGCGTAGCGGACATTTCTGGAAACACCATATATTTT. Its translation is CASSVADISGNTIYF.

The chain uses TRBV18 and TRBJ2-2; perhaps TRBD1 as D (5 bases). The CDR3 has 13 amino acids. The V gene lost 5 bases and the J gene lost 5 bases, with 9 bases spanning the gap. Looked up from germline, CDR1 is KGHSH and CDR2 is LQKENI. The CDR3: CASSSTETGELFF. CDR3 nucleotides: TGTGCCAGCTCATCGACAGAAACCGGGGAGCTGTTTTTT.

The genes are TRBV5-4 and TRBJ2-7, with 9 positions matching TRBD2. Germline CDR1 and CDR2: SGHNT and YYREEE (reference sequence). After removal of 4 bases from V and 5 bases from J, the junction contained 13 bases not matched to a gene. The CDR3 covers 16 residues. The CDR3: CASSQPGSGSHDEQYF. The DNA of the CDR3 is TGTGCCAGCAGCCAGCCCGGTAGCGGGAGTCACGACGAGCAGTACTTC.

The V call is TRBV2, the J call TRBJ1-2; no firm D call. This CDR3 is built from 11 residues. From germline, CDR1 is SNHLY and CDR2 FYNNEI. Trimming took off 7 bases at V and 1 base at J, with 4 bases between the two ends. CDR3 sequence reads: CASTLNYGYTF. The CDR3 DNA reads as TGTGCCAGCACACTTAACTATGGCTACACCTTC.

In its sample, this clone was seen once. This sequence joins TRBV10-3 and TRBJ1-2, with TRBD1 matching 7 bases. Trimming cost V 0 bases and J 4 bases; bases outside gene matches: 2. Germline V gene sequence: CDR1 ENHRY, CDR2 SYGVKD. The CDR3 contains 14 residues. The CDR3 DNA reads as TGTGCCATCAGTGAGTCGGGGACAGCCTATGGCTACACCTTC. This sequence encodes CAISESGTAYGYTF.

The CDR3 loop is CASSYDRGGNTIYF. DNA of the CDR3: TGTGCCAGCAGTTATGACAGGGGGGGAAACACCATATATTTT. The gene calls are TRBV6-5 and TRBJ1-3; 9 nucleotides match TRBD1. Germline V lookup: CDR1 MNHEY, CDR2 SVGAGI. V lost 3 bases and J lost 4; bases outside the gene matches: 1. The CDR3 is made up of 14 amino acids.

This clone was observed a few times. This chain joins TRBV7-2 and TRBJ1-2, with D perhaps TRBD1 (6 bases). Germline CDR1 SGHTA, CDR2 FQGNSA. The length of the CDR3 is 14 residues. Trimming left V 1 base short and J 3 bases short, with 9 bases between. DNA of the CDR3: TGTGCCAGCAGCTTAGGGACAGAGTACTATGGCTACACCTTC. This gives the protein CASSLGTEYYGYTF.

On this clone: Mismatch with germline at one junction end may stem from a read error. The chain links TRBV29-1 to TRBJ1-1, with D possibly TRBD1 on 6 matching bases. CDR3 length equals 10 residues. Germline assignment: CDR1 SQVTM and CDR2 ANQGSEA. Here the CDR3 reads CSGVNTEAFF. CDR3 DNA sequence: TGTTCAGGGGTAAACACTGAAGCTTTCTTT.

This rearrangement joins TRBV5-1 to TRBJ2-6; TRBD2 matches at 9 bases. The germline V gene has CDR1 SGHRS and CDR2 YFSETQ. The CDR3 has 21 amino acids. V gave up 4 bases and J gave up 0 bases; unmatched junction bases: 17. CDR3: CASSRIPSGEPYNSGANVLTF. The CDR3 nucleotides read TGCGCCAGCAGCCGAATTCCTAGCGGGGAGCCTTATAACTCTGGGGCCAACGTCCTGACTTTC.

This clone has more than one count but fewer than ten. The V and J genes are TRBV15 and TRBJ1-5; no reliable D call. In germline, CDR1 is LNHNV, CDR2 YYDKDF (reference sequence). The CDR3 has 13 residues. V lost 1 base to trimming and J lost 4 bases, with 5 bases between them. Here the CDR3 reads CATSRGENQPQHF. CDR3 bases: TGTGCCACCAGCAGAGGGGAGAATCAGCCCCAGCATTTT.